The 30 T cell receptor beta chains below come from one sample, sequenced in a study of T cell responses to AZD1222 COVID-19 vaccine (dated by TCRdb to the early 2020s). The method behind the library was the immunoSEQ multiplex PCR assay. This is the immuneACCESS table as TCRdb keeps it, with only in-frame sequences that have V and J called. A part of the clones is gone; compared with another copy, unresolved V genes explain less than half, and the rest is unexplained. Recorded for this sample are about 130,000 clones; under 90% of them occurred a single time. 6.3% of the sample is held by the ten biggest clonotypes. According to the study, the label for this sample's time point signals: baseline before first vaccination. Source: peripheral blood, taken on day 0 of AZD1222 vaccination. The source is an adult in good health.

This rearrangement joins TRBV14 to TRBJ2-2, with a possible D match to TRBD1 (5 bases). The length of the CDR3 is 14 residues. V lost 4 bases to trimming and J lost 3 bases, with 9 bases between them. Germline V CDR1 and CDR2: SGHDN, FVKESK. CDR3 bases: TGTGCCAGCAGCCTAGACAGTTACACCGGGGAGCTGTTTTTT. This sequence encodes CASSLDSYTGELFF.

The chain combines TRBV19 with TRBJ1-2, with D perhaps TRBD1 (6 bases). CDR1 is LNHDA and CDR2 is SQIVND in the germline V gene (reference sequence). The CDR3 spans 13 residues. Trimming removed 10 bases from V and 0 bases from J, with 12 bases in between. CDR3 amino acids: CATLDSANYGYTF. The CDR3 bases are TGTGCCACGTTGGACAGCGCTAACTATGGCTACACCTTC.

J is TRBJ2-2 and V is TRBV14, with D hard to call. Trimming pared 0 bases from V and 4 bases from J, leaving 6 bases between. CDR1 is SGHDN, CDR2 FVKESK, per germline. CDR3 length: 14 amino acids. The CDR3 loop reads CASSQDPGTGELFF. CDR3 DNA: TGTGCCAGCAGCCAAGACCCTGGCACCGGGGAGCTGTTTTTT.

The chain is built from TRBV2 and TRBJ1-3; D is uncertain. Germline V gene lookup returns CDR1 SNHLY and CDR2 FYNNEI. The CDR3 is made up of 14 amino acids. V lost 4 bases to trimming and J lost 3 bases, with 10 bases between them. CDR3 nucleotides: TGTGCCAGCAGTGGCGACGTGGGTGGAAACACCATATATTTT. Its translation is CASSGDVGGNTIYF. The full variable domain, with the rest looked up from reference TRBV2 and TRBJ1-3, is EPEVTQTPSHQVTQMGQEVILRCVPISNHLYFYWYRQILGQKVEFLVSFYNNEISEKSEIFDDQFSVERPDGSNFTLKIRSTKLEDSAMYFCASSGDVGGNTIYFGEGSWLTVV.

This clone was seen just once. The CDR3 DNA reads TGTGCCAGCAGGCCGACAGGGACAGGCTATGGCTACACCTTC. Encoded protein: CASRPTGTGYGYTF. This chain uses TRBV6-5 with TRBJ1-2, with TRBD1 matching over 8 bases. There are 14 residues in the CDR3. The germline V gene encodes CDR1 MNHEY and CDR2 SVGAGI. Unmatched junction bases numbered 7, after V lost 6 bases and J lost 4 bases.

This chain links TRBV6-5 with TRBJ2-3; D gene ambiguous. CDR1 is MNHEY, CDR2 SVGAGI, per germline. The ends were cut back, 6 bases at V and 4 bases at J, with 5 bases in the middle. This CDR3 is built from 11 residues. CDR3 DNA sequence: TGTGCCAGCAGGTCGGCAGATACGCAGTATTTT. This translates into CASRSADTQYF.

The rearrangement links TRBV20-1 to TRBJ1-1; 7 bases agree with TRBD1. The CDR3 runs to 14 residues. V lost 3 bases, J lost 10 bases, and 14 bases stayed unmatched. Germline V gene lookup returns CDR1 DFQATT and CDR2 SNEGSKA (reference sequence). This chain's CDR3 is CSASFRAGGLGAFF. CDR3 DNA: TGCAGTGCTAGTTTTAGGGCAGGGGGATTGGGAGCTTTCTTT.

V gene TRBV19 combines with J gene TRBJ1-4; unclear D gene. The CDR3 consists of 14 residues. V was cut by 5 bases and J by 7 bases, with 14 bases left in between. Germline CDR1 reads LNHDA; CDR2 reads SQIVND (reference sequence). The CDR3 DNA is TGTGCCAGTAGTGAGGCGGGTTTAGCTGAAAAACTGTTTTTT. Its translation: CASSEAGLAEKLFF.

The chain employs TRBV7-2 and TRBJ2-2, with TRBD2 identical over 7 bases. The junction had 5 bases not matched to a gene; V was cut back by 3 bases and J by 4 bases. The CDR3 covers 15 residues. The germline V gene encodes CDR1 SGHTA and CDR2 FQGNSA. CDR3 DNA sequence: TGTGCCAGCAGCTTTGTTTGGGGGGGCACCGGGGAGCTGTTTTTT. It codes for CASSFVWGGTGELFF.

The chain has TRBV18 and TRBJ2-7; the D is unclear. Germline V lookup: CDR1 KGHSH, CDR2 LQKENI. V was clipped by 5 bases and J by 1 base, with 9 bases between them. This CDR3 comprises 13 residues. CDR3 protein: CASSADRSYEQYF. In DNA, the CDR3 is TGTGCCAGCTCAGCGGACCGGTCCTACGAGCAGTACTTC.

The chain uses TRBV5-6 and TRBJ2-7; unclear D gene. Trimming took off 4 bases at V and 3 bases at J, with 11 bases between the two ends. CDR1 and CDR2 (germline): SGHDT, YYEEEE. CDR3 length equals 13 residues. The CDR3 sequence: CASSEMRDYEQYF. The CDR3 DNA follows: TGTGCCAGCAGCGAAATGAGAGACTACGAGCAGTACTTC. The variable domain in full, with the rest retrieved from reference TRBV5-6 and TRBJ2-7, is DAGVTQSPTHLIKTRGQQVTLRCSPKSGHDTVSWYQQALGQGPQFIFQYYEEEERQRGNFPDRFSGHQFPNYSSELNVNALLLGDSALYLCASSEMRDYEQYFGPGTRLTVT.

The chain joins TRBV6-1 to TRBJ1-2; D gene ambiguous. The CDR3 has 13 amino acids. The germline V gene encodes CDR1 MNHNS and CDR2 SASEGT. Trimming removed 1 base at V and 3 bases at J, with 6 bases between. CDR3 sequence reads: CASSEGLDYGYTF. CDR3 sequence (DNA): TGTGCCAGCAGTGAAGGGCTCGACTATGGCTACACCTTC.

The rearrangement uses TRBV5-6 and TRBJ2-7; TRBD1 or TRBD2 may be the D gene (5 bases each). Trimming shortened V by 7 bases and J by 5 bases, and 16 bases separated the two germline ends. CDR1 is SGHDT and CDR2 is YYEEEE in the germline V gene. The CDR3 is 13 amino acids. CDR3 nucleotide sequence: TGTGCCAGCGAGGGGCAGGGCATGCACGAGCAGTACTTC. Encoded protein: CASEGQGMHEQYF.

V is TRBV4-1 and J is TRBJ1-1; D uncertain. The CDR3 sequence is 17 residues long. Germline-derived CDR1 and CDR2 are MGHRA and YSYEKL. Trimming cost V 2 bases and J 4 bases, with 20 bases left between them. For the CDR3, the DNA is TGCGCCAGCAGCCAACGTCTATTGGAGTTGATGGGCACTGAAGCTTTCTTT. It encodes CASSQRLLELMGTEAFF.

CDR3 in amino acids: CASSYSDSGIYEQYF. In DNA form, the CDR3 reads TGTGCCAGCAGTTACTCCGATAGCGGGATCTACGAGCAGTACTTC. The chain employs TRBV6-5 and TRBJ2-7, with TRBD2 identical over 8 bases. This CDR3 has 15 residues. Unmatched junction bases numbered 4, after V lost 0 bases and J lost 3 bases. In germline, CDR1 is MNHEY, CDR2 SVGAGI.

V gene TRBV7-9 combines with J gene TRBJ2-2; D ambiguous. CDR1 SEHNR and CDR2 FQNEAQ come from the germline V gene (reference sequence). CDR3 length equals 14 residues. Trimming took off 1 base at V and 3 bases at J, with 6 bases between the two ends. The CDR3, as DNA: TGTGCCAGCAGCTTAGGAGTTTACACCGGGGAGCTGTTTTTT. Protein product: CASSLGVYTGELFF.

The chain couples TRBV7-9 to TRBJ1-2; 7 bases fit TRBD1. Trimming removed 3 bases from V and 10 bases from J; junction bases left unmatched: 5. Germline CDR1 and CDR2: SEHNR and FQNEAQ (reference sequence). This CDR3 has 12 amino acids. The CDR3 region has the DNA TGTGCCAGCAGCTTGCAGACAGGGCACTACACCTTC. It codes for CASSLQTGHYTF.

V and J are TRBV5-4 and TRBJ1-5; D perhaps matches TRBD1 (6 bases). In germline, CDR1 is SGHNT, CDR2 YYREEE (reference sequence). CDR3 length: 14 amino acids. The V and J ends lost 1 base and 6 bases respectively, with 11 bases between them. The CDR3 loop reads CASSLYGGAQPQHF. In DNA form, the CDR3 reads TGTGCCAGCAGCTTGTACGGGGGGGCTCAGCCCCAGCATTTT.

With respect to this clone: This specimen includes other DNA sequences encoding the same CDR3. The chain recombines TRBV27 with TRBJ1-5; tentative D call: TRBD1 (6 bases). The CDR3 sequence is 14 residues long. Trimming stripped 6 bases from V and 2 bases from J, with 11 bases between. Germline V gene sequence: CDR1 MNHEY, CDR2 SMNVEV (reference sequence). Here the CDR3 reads CASSPGQRNQPQHF. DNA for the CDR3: TGTGCCAGCAGCCCGGGACAACGCAATCAGCCCCAGCATTTT.

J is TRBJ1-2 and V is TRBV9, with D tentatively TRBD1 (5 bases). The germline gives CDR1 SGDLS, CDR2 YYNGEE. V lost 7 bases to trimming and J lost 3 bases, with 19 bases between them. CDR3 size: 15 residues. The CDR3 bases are TGTGCCAGCTCCGGCCCCACGGGGCGGTACTATGGCTACACCTTC. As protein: CASSGPTGRYYGYTF.

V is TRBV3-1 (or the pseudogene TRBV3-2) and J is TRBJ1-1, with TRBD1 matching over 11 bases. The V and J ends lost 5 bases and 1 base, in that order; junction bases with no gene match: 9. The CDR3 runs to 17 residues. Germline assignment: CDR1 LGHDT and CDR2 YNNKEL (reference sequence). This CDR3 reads CASSKRTGGTGNTEAFF. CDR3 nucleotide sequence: TGTGCCAGCAGCAAACGGACAGGGGGCACGGGGAACACTGAAGCTTTCTTT.

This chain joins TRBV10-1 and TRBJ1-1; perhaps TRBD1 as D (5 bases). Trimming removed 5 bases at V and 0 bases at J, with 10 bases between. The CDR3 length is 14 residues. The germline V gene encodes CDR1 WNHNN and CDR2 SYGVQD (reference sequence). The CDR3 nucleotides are TGCGCCAGCAGTCCCGGGACGGTGAACACTGAAGCTTTCTTT. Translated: CASSPGTVNTEAFF.

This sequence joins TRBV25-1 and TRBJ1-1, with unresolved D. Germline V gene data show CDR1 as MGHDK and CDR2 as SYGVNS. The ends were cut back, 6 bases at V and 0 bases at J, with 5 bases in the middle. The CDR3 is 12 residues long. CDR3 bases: TGTGCCAGCAGAGGGATGAACACTGAAGCTTTCTTT. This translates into CASRGMNTEAFF. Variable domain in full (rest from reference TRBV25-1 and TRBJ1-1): EADIYQTPRYLVIGTGKKITLECSQTMGHDKMYWYQQDPGMELHLIHYSYGVNSTEKGDLSSESTVSRIRTEHFPLTLESARPSHTSQYLCASRGMNTEAFFGQGTRLTVV.

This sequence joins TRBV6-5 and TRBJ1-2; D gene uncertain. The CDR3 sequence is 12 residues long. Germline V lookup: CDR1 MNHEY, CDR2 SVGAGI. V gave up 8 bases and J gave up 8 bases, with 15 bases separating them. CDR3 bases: TGTGCCAGCGGAACCTTGACACACGGCTACACCTTC. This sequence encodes CASGTLTHGYTF.

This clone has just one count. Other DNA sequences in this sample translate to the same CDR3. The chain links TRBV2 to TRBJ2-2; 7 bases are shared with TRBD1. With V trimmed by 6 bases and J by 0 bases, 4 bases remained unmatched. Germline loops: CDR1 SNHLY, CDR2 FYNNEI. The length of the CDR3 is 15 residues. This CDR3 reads CASRGTATNTGELFF. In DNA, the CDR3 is TGTGCCAGCAGGGGGACAGCCACGAACACCGGGGAGCTGTTTTTT.

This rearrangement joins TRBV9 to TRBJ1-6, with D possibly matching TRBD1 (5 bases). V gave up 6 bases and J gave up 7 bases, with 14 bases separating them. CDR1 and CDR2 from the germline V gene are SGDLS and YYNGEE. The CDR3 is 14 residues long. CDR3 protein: CASNQGSGNSPLHF. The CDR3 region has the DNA TGTGCCAGCAACCAGGGATCGGGAAATTCACCCCTCCACTTT. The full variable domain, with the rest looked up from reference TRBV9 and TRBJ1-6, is DSGVTQTPKHLITATGQRVTLRCSPRSGDLSVYWYQQSLDQGLQFLIQYYNGEERAKGNILERFSAQQFPDLHSELNLSSLELGDSALYFCASNQGSGNSPLHFGNGTRLTVT.

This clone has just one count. The CDR3 here is CASRKPGPSYGYTF. The DNA for the CDR3 is TGTGCCAGTCGAAAACCCGGACCGTCCTATGGCTACACCTTC. The V gene is TRBV2, the J gene TRBJ1-2; D is unresolved. Trimming took 9 bases from V and 4 from J, leaving 18 bases between them. The CDR3 consists of 14 residues. Germline loops: CDR1 SNHLY, CDR2 FYNNEI.

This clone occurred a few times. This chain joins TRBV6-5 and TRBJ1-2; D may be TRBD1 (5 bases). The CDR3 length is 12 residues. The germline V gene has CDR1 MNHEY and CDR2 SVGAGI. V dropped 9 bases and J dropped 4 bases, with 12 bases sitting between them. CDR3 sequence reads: CASSGSSYGYTF. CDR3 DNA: TGTGCCAGTTCAGGGTCCTCCTATGGCTACACCTTC.

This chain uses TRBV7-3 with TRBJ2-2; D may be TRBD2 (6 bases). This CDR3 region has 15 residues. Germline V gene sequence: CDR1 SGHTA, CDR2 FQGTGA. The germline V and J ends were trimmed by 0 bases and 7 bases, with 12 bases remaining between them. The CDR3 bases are TGTGCCAGCAGCTTAACCGCCGGGGGAAACGGGGAGCTGTTTTTT. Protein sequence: CASSLTAGGNGELFF.

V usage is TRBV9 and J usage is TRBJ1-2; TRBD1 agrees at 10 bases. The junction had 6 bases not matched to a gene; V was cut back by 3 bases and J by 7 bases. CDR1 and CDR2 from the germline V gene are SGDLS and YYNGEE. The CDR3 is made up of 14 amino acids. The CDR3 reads CASSGETGGSGYTF. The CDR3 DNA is TGTGCCAGCAGCGGAGAGACAGGGGGCAGTGGCTACACCTTC. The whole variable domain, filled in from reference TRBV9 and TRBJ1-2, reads DSGVTQTPKHLITATGQRVTLRCSPRSGDLSVYWYQQSLDQGLQFLIQYYNGEERAKGNILERFSAQQFPDLHSELNLSSLELGDSALYFCASSGETGGSGYTFGSGTRLTVV.